The 14 T cell receptor beta chains in this list originate from one sample, sequenced in a study of blood T cell repertoires in COVID-19. The repertoire was sequenced with immunoSEQ multiplex PCR; TCRdb's copy has only in-frame clones and lacks some. The sample carries tens of thousands of clones, approximately 88% recorded once. Material for sequencing was peripheral blood. The receptors come from a young man with acute or convalescent COVID-19.

The gene calls are TRBV6-4 and TRBJ1-6; a possible D gene is TRBD1 (5 bases). CDR1 MRHNA and CDR2 SNTAGT come from the germline V gene. The V gene lost 2 bases and the J gene lost 10 bases, with 15 bases spanning the gap. This CDR3 is 15 amino acids long. The CDR3 reads CASSDLHSAGSPLHF. The CDR3 coding sequence is TGTGCCAGCAGTGACCTCCACAGTGCAGGGTCACCCCTCCACTTT.

The genes are TRBV9 and TRBJ2-2; 9 nucleotides align to TRBD1. Germline assignment: CDR1 SGDLS and CDR2 YYNGEE. The trim removed 6 bases at V and 3 bases at J, leaving 6 bases unmatched. The CDR3 covers 15 residues. The CDR3 sequence: CASNPTGGDTGELFF. CDR3 bases: TGTGCCAGCAATCCGACAGGGGGGGACACCGGGGAGCTGTTTTTT.

The chain joins TRBV28 to TRBJ1-1, with D perhaps TRBD1 (6 bases). The CDR3 length is 14 residues. V was pared by 6 bases and J by 1 base, with 12 bases between. Per germline, CDR1 MDHEN and CDR2 SYDVKM. The CDR3 region is CASRTGMPNTEAFF. The CDR3 region has the DNA TGTGCCAGCAGAACAGGGATGCCGAACACTGAAGCTTTCTTT.

This sequence joins TRBV7-6 and TRBJ2-1, with a possible D match to TRBD2 (6 bases). This CDR3 region has 16 residues. From germline, CDR1 is SGHVS and CDR2 FNYEAQ. The V end was cut by 5 bases, the J end by 4 bases, with 18 bases between. CDR3 amino acids: CASSPPGAALYNEQFF. The DNA for the CDR3 is TGTGCCAGCAGCCCCCCGGGAGCGGCCCTATACAATGAGCAGTTCTTC.

J is TRBJ2-6 and V is TRBV23-1; 7 bases map to TRBD2. TRBV23-1 qualifies as an ORF whose function is uncertain. The CDR3 is 17 amino acids. The V gene end was trimmed by 2 bases and the J gene end by 0 bases; junction bases not matched to a gene: 4. The CDR3 reads CASSQKGRDSGANVLTF. As DNA, the CDR3 is TGCGCCAGCAGTCAAAAGGGGAGGGACTCTGGGGCCAACGTCCTGACTTTC.

The gene calls are TRBV29-1 and TRBJ2-3; a weak D match, TRBD1 (5 bases). The V gene's germline CDR1 is SQVTM and CDR2 ANQGSEA. CDR3 length equals 16 residues. V was cut by 4 bases and J by 0 bases, with 17 bases left in between. The CDR3 DNA sequence: TGCAGCGTTGCAGGGCAGGGCCAGAAGAGCACAGATACGCAGTATTTT. Translated, it gives CSVAGQGQKSTDTQYF.

This chain uses TRBV6-5 with TRBJ2-1; D is ambiguous. CDR1 and CDR2 (germline): MNHEY, SVGAGI. This CDR3 contains 15 residues. Trimming took off 0 bases at V and 9 bases at J, with 15 bases between the two ends. CDR3 bases: TGTGCCAGCAGTTACTCGACCCAGGTTCTTGGTGAGCAGTTCTTC. Translating gives CASSYSTQVLGEQFF.

The V and J genes are TRBV27 and TRBJ2-5; 8 bases match TRBD2. With V trimmed by 4 bases and J by 2 bases, 9 bases remained unmatched. CDR1 and CDR2 from the germline V gene are MNHEY and SMNVEV (reference sequence). The CDR3 totals 16 residues. DNA for the CDR3: TGTGCCAGCAGTTCTCGGGGGGGTCTGTGGCAAGAGACCCAGTACTTC. This translates into CASSSRGGLWQETQYF.

This chain joins TRBV4-1 and TRBJ2-1; 10 positions agree with TRBD2. V was clipped by 6 bases and J by 7 bases; unmatched bases: 15. Germline CDR1 is MGHRA and CDR2 is YSYEKL. This CDR3 has 17 residues. Here the CDR3 reads CASSIIYSSGSINEQFF. CDR3 nucleotide sequence: TGCGCCAGCAGTATTATTTACTCTAGCGGGAGTATAAATGAGCAGTTCTTC.

The gene calls are TRBV11-2 and TRBJ2-2; 8 nucleotides agree with TRBD2. The CDR3 has 16 residues. Germline CDR1 reads SGHAT; CDR2 reads FQNNGV. The V segment lost 4 bases and the J segment 4 bases; nucleotides outside the gene matches: 8. In DNA, the CDR3 is TGTGCCAGCAGCTCCGGGACTAGTTTTATCACCGGGGAGCTGTTTTTT. Translation: CASSSGTSFITGELFF.

The chain combines TRBV18 with TRBJ2-1, with 7 bases fitting TRBD2. The trim removed 8 bases at V and 8 bases at J, leaving 9 bases unmatched. The germline CDR1 and CDR2 sequences are KGHSH and LQKENI. This CDR3 is built from 13 residues. The CDR3 nucleotides read TGTGCCAGCAGCGGGACCTACACGGATGAGCAGTTCTTC. It codes for CASSGTYTDEQFF.

The chain employs TRBV11-2 and TRBJ2-5; the match to TRBD2 covers 7 bases. This CDR3 region has 14 residues. V trimming: 5 bases; J trimming: 5 bases; junction bases outside the gene matches: 8. CDR1 is SGHAT, CDR2 FQNNGV, per germline. In DNA form, the CDR3 reads TGTGCCAGCAGCCGCCGGGGGGTGCGTGAGACCCAGTACTTC. The encoded protein is CASSRRGVRETQYF.

The chain combines TRBV7-2 with TRBJ2-7; 16 bases are shared with TRBD2. The CDR3 totals 15 residues. The germline V gene encodes CDR1 SGHTA and CDR2 FQGNSA. The junction had 1 base not matched to a gene; V was cut back by 1 base and J by 7 bases. The CDR3 loop is CASSLGGLAGGEQYF. The CDR3 DNA reads as TGTGCCAGCAGCTTAGGGGGACTAGCGGGAGGGGAGCAGTACTTC.

The chain recombines TRBV10-1 with TRBJ1-5; D gene uncertain. CDR1 is WNHNN, CDR2 SYGVQD, per germline (reference sequence). Deletions cut 8 bases from V and 0 bases from J, with 20 bases between. CDR3 length: 17 amino acids. CDR3 region: CASSGGSDRLSNQPQHF. CDR3 DNA: TGCGCCAGCTCCGGAGGAAGTGATCGCCTTAGCAATCAGCCCCAGCATTTT.